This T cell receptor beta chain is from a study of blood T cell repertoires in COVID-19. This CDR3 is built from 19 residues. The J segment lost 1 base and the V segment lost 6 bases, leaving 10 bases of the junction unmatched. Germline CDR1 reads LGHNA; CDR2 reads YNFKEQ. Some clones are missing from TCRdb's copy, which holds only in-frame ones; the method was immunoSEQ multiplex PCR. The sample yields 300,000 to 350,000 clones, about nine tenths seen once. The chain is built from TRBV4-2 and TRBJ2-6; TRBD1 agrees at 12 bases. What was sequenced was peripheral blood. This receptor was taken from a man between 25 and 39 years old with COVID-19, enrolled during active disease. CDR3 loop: CASSQLGGQGASGANVLTF. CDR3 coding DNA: TGTGCCAGCAGTCAACTGGGGGGACAGGGGGCTTCTGGGGCCAACGTCCTGACTTTC.